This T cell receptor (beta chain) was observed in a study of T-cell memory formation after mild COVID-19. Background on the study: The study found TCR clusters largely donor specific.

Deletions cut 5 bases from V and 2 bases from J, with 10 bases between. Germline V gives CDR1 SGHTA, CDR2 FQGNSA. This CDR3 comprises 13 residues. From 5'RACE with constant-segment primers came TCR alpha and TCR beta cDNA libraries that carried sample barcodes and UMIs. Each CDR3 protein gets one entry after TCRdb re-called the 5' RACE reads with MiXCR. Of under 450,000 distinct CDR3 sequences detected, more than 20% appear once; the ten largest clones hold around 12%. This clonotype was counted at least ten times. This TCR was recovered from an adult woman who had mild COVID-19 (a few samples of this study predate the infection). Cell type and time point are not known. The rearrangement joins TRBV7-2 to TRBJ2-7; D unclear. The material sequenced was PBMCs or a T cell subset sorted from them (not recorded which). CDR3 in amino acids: CASSEVGAYEQYF. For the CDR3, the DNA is TGTGCCAGCAGCGAGGTCGGAGCCTACGAGCAGTACTTC.